The 14 T cell receptor beta chains reported below all come from one sample, sequenced in a study of T cell changes during pregnancy in multiple sclerosis. Data came from immunoSEQ multiplex PCR; TCRdb stores just in-frame clones and leaves some out. The repertoire holds roughly 38,000 clones, with 90% as singletons. The material sequenced was CD8+ T cells from peripheral blood mononuclear cells, taken in the first trimester of pregnancy. Source of these receptors: a female donor with multiple sclerosis, enrolled in a pregnancy study.

The chain carries TRBV27 and TRBJ2-7; 8 bases align to TRBD2. The CDR3 totals 15 residues. The germline CDR1 and CDR2 sequences are MNHEY and SMNVEV (reference sequence). With V trimmed by 2 bases and J by 0 bases, 3 bases remained unmatched. CDR3 loop: CASSLTGGSSYEQYF. The CDR3 nucleotides read TGTGCCAGCAGTTTAACGGGGGGGAGCTCCTACGAGCAGTACTTC.

This chain connects TRBV30 to TRBJ1-5; 10 bases match TRBD1. V shed 2 bases and J 0 bases; nucleotides not matched to a gene: 4. This CDR3 has 16 residues. The germline V gene has CDR1 GTSNPN and CDR2 SVGIG (reference sequence). CDR3 protein: CAWSWGQGISNQPQHF. CDR3 bases: TGTGCCTGGAGTTGGGGACAGGGGATTAGCAATCAGCCCCAGCATTTT.

The J gene is TRBJ1-5, the V gene TRBV7-9; 8 bases map to TRBD1. The germline V gene encodes CDR1 SEHNR and CDR2 FQNEAQ (reference sequence). Germline trimming cut 4 bases from V and 0 bases from J; bases unmatched to any gene: 8. This CDR3 contains 17 residues. As DNA, the CDR3 is TGTGCCAGCAGCTCGACGCGACAGGGGTATAGCAATCAGCCCCAGCATTTT. Translation gives CASSSTRQGYSNQPQHF.

The rearrangement uses TRBV18 and TRBJ1-2; 7 nucleotides align to TRBD1. Germline V gene lookup returns CDR1 KGHSH and CDR2 LQKENI. The CDR3 has 16 residues. V shed 6 bases and J 1 base; nucleotides not matched to a gene: 11. CDR3: CASSQGTDHYNYGYTF. The CDR3 DNA follows: TGTGCCAGCTCCCAGGGGACAGACCATTATAACTATGGCTACACCTTC. The full variable domain, in which reference TRBV18 and TRBJ1-2 provide the parts outside the CDR3, is NAGVMQNPRHLVRRRGQEARLRCSPMKGHSHVYWYRQLPEEGLKFMVYLQKENIIDESGMPKERFSAEFPKEGPSILRIQQVVRGDSAAYFCASSQGTDHYNYGYTFGSGTRLTVV.

The chain is built from TRBV5-6 and TRBJ1-5, with D perhaps TRBD1 (6 bases). The CDR3 contains 15 residues. The V end was cut by 4 bases, the J end by 4 bases, with 15 bases between. Germline V gene lookup returns CDR1 SGHDT and CDR2 YYEEEE. Here the CDR3 reads CASSPGGGANQPQHF. The CDR3 DNA sequence: TGTGCCAGCAGCCCGGGCGGGGGGGCAAATCAGCCCCAGCATTTT.

J is TRBJ2-2 and V is TRBV11-3; weak D call: TRBD2 (5 bases). The CDR3 consists of 14 residues. CDR1 is SGHNT and CDR2 is YENEEA in the germline V gene. V lost 6 bases, J lost 3 bases, and 11 bases lay in between. CDR3 region: CASRGVGDTGELFF. CDR3 nucleotide sequence: TGTGCCAGCAGGGGAGTCGGCGACACCGGGGAGCTGTTTTTT.

The rearrangement uses TRBV4-2 and TRBJ2-7; D may be TRBD1 (7 bases). Trimming pared 0 bases from V and 2 bases from J, leaving 17 bases between. The CDR3 sequence is 17 residues long. From germline, CDR1 is LGHNA and CDR2 YNFKEQ. CDR3: CASSQDFGGTAAYEQYF. The CDR3, as DNA: TGTGCCAGCAGCCAAGATTTTGGCGGGACAGCCGCCTACGAGCAGTACTTC.

Remarks on this clone: The identical CDR3 is also encoded by other nucleotide sequences in the sample. The CDR3 region is CASSLTGAYEQYF. CDR3 nucleotides: TGTGCCAGCAGTTTGACAGGGGCCTACGAGCAGTACTTC. The rearrangement uses TRBV27 and TRBJ2-7; TRBD1 matches at 8 bases. The CDR3 length is 13 residues. CDR1 MNHEY and CDR2 SMNVEV come from the germline V gene (reference sequence). Germline trimming cut 3 bases from V and 2 bases from J; bases unmatched to any gene: 0.

This chain connects TRBV5-6 to TRBJ1-2; 9 bases match TRBD1. With V trimmed by 5 bases and J by 4 bases, 6 bases remained unmatched. The CDR3 spans 14 residues. CDR1 and CDR2 from the germline V gene are SGHDT and YYEEEE. CDR3 residues: CASSCGQGIYGYTF. The CDR3, as DNA: TGTGCCAGCAGTTGCGGACAGGGGATCTATGGCTACACCTTC.

The chain uses TRBV5-3 and TRBJ1-5; D may be TRBD1 (5 bases). TRBV5-3 is reported as an ORF; its role is uncertain. The CDR3 contains 14 residues. V was trimmed by 1 base and J by 6 bases, leaving 11 bases between them. This chain's CDR3 is CARSLMQGGQPQHF. DNA of the CDR3: TGTGCCAGAAGCTTGATGCAGGGCGGTCAGCCCCAGCATTTT.

The V and J genes are TRBV5-5 and TRBJ1-1; no firm D call. This CDR3 spans 14 amino acids. Trimming cost V 0 bases and J 5 bases, with 11 bases left between them. Germline values: CDR1 SGHKS, CDR2 YYEKEE (reference sequence). The CDR3 region has the DNA TGTGCCAGCAGCTTGGCTGGCGGGAAGACTGAAGCTTTCTTT. It translates to CASSLAGGKTEAFF.

V gene TRBV29-1 combines with J gene TRBJ2-7; 7 bases are a match to TRBD1. In germline, CDR1 is SQVTM, CDR2 ANQGSEA. The CDR3 sequence is 13 residues long. Germline trimming cut 7 bases from V and 0 bases from J; bases unmatched to any gene: 6. This chain's CDR3 is CSAETGYSYEQYF. CDR3 DNA sequence: TGCAGCGCCGAGACAGGGTACTCCTACGAGCAGTACTTC.

The chain recombines TRBV29-1 with TRBJ1-1, with a tentative D call TRBD1 (6 bases). The CDR3 has 13 amino acids. V was trimmed by 2 bases and J by 3 bases, leaving 10 bases between them. The germline gives CDR1 SQVTM, CDR2 ANQGSEA. The DNA of the CDR3 is TGCAGCGTTGAAACAGGGATGGACACTGAAGCTTTCTTT. Its protein is CSVETGMDTEAFF.

The chain has TRBV21-1 and TRBJ2-7; the table's D call of TRBD2 was not tested on the DNA. TRBV21-1 is shown as a pseudogene. The CDR3 loop spans 13 amino acids. This chain's CDR3 is CASGDLFSYEQYF. The CDR3 nucleotides read TGTGCCAGCGGAGACTTGTTCTCCTACGAGCAGTACTTC.